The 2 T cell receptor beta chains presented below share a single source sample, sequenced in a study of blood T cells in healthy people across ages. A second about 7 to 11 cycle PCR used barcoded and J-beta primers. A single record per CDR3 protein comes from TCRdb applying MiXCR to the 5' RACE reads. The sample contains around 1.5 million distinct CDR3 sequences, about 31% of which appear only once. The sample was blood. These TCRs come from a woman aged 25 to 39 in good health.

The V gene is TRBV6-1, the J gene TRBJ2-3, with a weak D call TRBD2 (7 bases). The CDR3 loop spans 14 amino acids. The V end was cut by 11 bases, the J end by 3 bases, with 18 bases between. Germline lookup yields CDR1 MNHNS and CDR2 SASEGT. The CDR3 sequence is CAAPGDYLTDTQYF. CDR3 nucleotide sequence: TGTGCCGCGCCAGGGGACTACCTGACAGATACGCAGTATTTT.

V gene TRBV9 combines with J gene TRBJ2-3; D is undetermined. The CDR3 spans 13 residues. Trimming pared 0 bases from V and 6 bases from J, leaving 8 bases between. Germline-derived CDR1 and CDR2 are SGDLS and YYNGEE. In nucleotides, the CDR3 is TGTGCCAGCAGCGTAGGTCCTATGGATACGCAGTATTTT. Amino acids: CASSVGPMDTQYF.